Here is one T cell receptor beta chain with its context. This sample was included in a study of blood T cells in healthy people across ages. The length of the CDR3 is 14 residues. Trimming pared 0 bases from V and 2 bases from J, leaving 8 bases between. Germline lookup yields CDR1 SGHRS and CDR2 YFSETQ. The second PCR ran about 6 to 11 cycles with a sample-barcoded 5' primer and J-beta primers. From the 5' RACE reads, TCRdb called clonotypes with MiXCR, one entry per CDR3 protein. The sample consists of 920,000 or so distinct CDR3 sequences, 40% to 45% of them appearing once. The clonotype comes from a woman aged 55-75 years in good health. Sequencing was carried out using blood. The chain has TRBV5-1 and TRBJ2-5; weak D call: TRBD2 (5 bases). For the CDR3, the DNA is TGCGCCAGCAGCTTGGACGGGGTTCAAGAGACCCAGTACTTC. Translating gives CASSLDGVQETQYF. Full variable domain (outside the CDR3, taken from reference TRBV5-1 and TRBJ2-5): KAGVTQTPRYLIKTRGQQVTLSCSPISGHRSVSWYQQTPGQGLQFLFEYFSETQRNKGNFPGRFSGRQFSNSRSEMNVSTLELGDSALYLCASSLDGVQETQYFGPGTRLLVL.